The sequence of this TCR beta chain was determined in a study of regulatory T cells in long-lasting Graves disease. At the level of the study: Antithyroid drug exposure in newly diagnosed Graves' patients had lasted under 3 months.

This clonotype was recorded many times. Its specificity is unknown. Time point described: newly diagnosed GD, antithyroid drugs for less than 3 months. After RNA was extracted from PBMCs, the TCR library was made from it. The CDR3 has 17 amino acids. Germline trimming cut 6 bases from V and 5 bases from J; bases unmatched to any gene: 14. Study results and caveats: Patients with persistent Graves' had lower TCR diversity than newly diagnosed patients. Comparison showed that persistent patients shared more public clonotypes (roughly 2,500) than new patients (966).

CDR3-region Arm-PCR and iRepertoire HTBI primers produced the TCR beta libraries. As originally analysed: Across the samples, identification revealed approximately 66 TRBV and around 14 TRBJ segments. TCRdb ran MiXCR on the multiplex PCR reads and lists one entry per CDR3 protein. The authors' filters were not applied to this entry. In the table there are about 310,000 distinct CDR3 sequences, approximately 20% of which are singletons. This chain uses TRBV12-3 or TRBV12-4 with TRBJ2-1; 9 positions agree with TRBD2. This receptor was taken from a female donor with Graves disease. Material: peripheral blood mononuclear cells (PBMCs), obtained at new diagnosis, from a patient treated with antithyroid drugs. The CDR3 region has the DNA TGTGCCAGCAGCCGGTACATCAGCGGGAGGAATAACAATGAGCAGTTCTTC. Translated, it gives CASSRYISGRNNNEQFF.